This TCR beta chain stems from a study of cytomegalovirus exposure and HLA in healthy donors. This clone was found many times. The J segment lost 8 bases and the V segment lost 5 bases, leaving 7 bases of the junction unmatched. CDR1 and CDR2 from the germline V gene are SGHVS and FQNEAQ. CDR3 length: 14 residues. The PCR used 60 Vbeta and 13 Jbeta primers. The table came from immunoSEQ multiplex PCR; TCRdb's copy has only in-frame clones and leaves some out. Among about 160,000 clones listed, around 74% were seen once. The chain links TRBV7-8 to TRBJ2-1; the match to TRBD1 covers 9 bases. This TCR derives from a female donor in good health and CMV-seronegative. Input material: PBMCs. The CDR3 DNA sequence: TGTGCCAGCAGCCTAAGCGGGACAGGGCATGAGCAGTTCTTC. Encoded protein: CASSLSGTGHEQFF.